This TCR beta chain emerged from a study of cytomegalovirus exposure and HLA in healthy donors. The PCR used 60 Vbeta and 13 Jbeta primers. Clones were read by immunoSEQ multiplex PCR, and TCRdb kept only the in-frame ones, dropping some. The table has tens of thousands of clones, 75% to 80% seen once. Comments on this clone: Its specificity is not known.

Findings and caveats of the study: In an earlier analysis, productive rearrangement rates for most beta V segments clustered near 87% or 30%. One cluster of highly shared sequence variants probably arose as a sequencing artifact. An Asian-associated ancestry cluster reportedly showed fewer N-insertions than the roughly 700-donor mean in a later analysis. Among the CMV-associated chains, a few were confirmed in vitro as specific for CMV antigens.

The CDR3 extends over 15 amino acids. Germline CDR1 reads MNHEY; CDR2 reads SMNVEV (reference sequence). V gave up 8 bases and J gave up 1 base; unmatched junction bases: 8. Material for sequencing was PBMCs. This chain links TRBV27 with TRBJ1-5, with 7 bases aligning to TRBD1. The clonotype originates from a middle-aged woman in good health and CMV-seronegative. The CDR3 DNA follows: TGTGCCAGCTCTAGAGAGGGGGCGAGCAATCAGCCCCAGCATTTT. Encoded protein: CASSREGASNQPQHF.